The 32 T cell receptor beta chains below were found in one sample sequenced in a study of cytomegalovirus exposure and HLA in healthy donors (dated by TCRdb to between 2016 and 2019). Library preparation was by the immunoSEQ multiplex PCR assay. What TCRdb holds here is the immuneACCESS table cut down to in-frame rearrangements. Part of the clones is not present; checked against another copy, under half of the missing clones reflect an unresolved V gene, and the others are unexplained. This sample gives about 130,000 clones in total; nearly 90% of them show up just once. The top ten clonotypes cover 8% to 9.5% of the sample. The sample consisted of PBMCs. The receptor source for this set is a woman younger than 30 in good health and CMV-seropositive.

This clone was counted once. The chain combines TRBV15 with TRBJ1-1; 8 bases line up with TRBD1. The CDR3 spans 15 residues. Germline values: CDR1 LNHNV, CDR2 YYDKDF (reference sequence). V lost 1 base to trimming and J lost 5 bases; unmatched junction nucleotides: 6. The CDR3 DNA reads as TGTGCCACCAGCAGAGGGACAGGGCTGGGAACTGAAGCTTTCTTT. It is translated as CATSRGTGLGTEAFF.

The rearrangement joins TRBV29-1 to TRBJ2-3, with D perhaps TRBD2 (6 bases). Germline V gene sequence: CDR1 SQVTM, CDR2 ANQGSEA. V was clipped by 2 bases and J by 4 bases, with 16 bases between them. The CDR3 covers 15 residues. In nucleotides, the CDR3 is TGCAGCGTTGAAACCGGAGGGCAGGCGGCAGATACGCAGTATTTT. It encodes CSVETGGQAADTQYF.

The V and J genes are TRBV5-5 and TRBJ2-7, with 9 bases matching TRBD1. Trimming cost V 3 bases and J 12 bases; bases outside gene matches: 10. Germline assignment: CDR1 SGHKS and CDR2 YYEKEE (reference sequence). This CDR3 region has 13 residues. CDR3 DNA: TGTGCCAGCAGCTGGGAAGGGACAGGGAATGGGTACTTC. It codes for CASSWEGTGNGYF.

The CDR3: CASSEVGTGGADTQYF. The DNA of the CDR3 is TGTGCCAGCAGTGAAGTTGGGACAGGGGGCGCAGATACGCAGTATTTT. V usage is TRBV6-1 and J usage is TRBJ2-3; 12 bases fit TRBD1. Per the germline V gene, CDR1 is MNHNS and CDR2 is SASEGT. This CDR3 has 16 residues. V lost 1 base, J lost 4 bases, and 3 bases stayed unmatched.

The chain combines TRBV30 with TRBJ2-7; D is perhaps TRBD1 (7 bases). The CDR3 extends over 14 amino acids. CDR1 and CDR2 (germline): GTSNPN, SVGIG (reference sequence). V was pared by 0 bases and J by 9 bases, with 18 bases between. The CDR3 sequence is CAWSVVAGGIGQYF. The CDR3, as DNA: TGTGCCTGGAGTGTAGTGGCAGGGGGGATTGGGCAGTACTTC.

This chain uses TRBV7-9 with TRBJ2-5; D is perhaps TRBD2 (6 bases). The V and J ends lost 5 bases and 5 bases respectively, with 18 bases between them. The CDR3 has 15 residues. From germline, CDR1 is SEHNR and CDR2 FQNEAQ (reference sequence). The CDR3 sequence is CASSPDGGIGETQYF. The CDR3 nucleotides read TGTGCCAGCAGCCCAGATGGCGGGATTGGGGAGACCCAGTACTTC.

The chain has TRBV18 and TRBJ2-2; 8 bases are a match to TRBD2. Losses at the gene ends were 5 bases for V and 2 bases for J; bases not matched to a gene: 10. Germline CDR1 KGHSH, CDR2 LQKENI. CDR3 size: 17 residues. CDR3 sequence reads: CASSIRSSGTNTGELFF. The DNA of the CDR3 is TGTGCCAGCTCAATCCGGAGTAGCGGGACAAACACCGGGGAGCTGTTTTTT.

The V gene is TRBV19, the J gene TRBJ2-7; D perhaps matches TRBD2 (6 bases). Between the trimmed V and J ends, which lost 1 base and 0 bases, there was a span of 7 bases. The CDR3 totals 14 residues. The germline V gene has CDR1 LNHDA and CDR2 SQIVND (reference sequence). CDR3 DNA sequence: TGTGCCAGTAGTATAGTAGCGGACTCCTACGAGCAGTACTTC. Protein product: CASSIVADSYEQYF.

The rearrangement joins TRBV4-1 to TRBJ1-3; the match to TRBD1 covers 9 bases. This CDR3 has 16 residues. Looked up from germline, CDR1 is MGHRA and CDR2 is YSYEKL. V shed 4 bases and J 0 bases; nucleotides not matched to a gene: 4. The CDR3 sequence: CASSPGTGTSGNTIYF. In nucleotides, the CDR3 is TGCGCCAGCAGCCCGGGGACAGGGACCTCTGGAAACACCATATATTTT.

This clone ranks as medium-sized. The chain has TRBV5-8 and TRBJ2-1; the match to TRBD2 covers 8 bases. The length of the CDR3 is 16 residues. Looked up from germline, CDR1 is SGHTS and CDR2 is YDEGEE. J was trimmed by 4 bases and V by 4 bases; bases with no gene match: 10. The CDR3 here is CASSPRSRGAYNEQFF. CDR3 in DNA: TGTGCCAGCAGCCCGCGATCGCGGGGGGCTTACAATGAGCAGTTCTTC.

There are a few counts of this clone. Here the CDR3 DNA reads TGTGCCATCAGTGTCGGGGGGCAGAGCTATGGCTACACCTTC. Translation: CAISVGGQSYGYTF. The V call is TRBV10-3, the J call TRBJ1-2; TRBD1 is a possible D gene (6 bases). Per germline, CDR1 ENHRY and CDR2 SYGVKD. The V end was cut by 4 bases, the J end by 4 bases, with 13 bases between. The CDR3 runs 14 residues.

The CDR3 nucleotides read TGTGCCAGCAGCGCCCCACTAGCGGGGTACCAAGAGACCCAGTACTTC. It translates to CASSAPLAGYQETQYF. This rearrangement joins TRBV9 to TRBJ2-5; TRBD2 matches at 10 bases. V dropped 3 bases and J dropped 0; count of bases not matched to a gene: 5. The CDR3 covers 16 residues. Germline CDR1 SGDLS, CDR2 YYNGEE.

Only a few counts were recorded for this clone. The CDR3 region has the DNA TGTGCCAGCAGTGAACAGGGGGGCCAAGCAGATACGCAGTATTTT. This sequence encodes CASSEQGGQADTQYF. The chain joins TRBV6-4 to TRBJ2-3; 8 bases align to TRBD1. The V gene's germline CDR1 is MRHNA and CDR2 SNTAGT. The CDR3 is 15 residues long. V gave up 3 bases and J gave up 4 bases; unmatched junction bases: 6.

This chain connects TRBV4-1 to TRBJ1-2; D remains unclear. There are 17 residues in the CDR3. The ends were cut back, 0 bases at V and 1 base at J, with 15 bases in the middle. Germline V gives CDR1 MGHRA, CDR2 YSYEKL. CDR3 in DNA: TGCGCCAGCAGCCAAGATTTTCCAACAGCTTATAACTATGGCTACACCTTC. This sequence encodes CASSQDFPTAYNYGYTF.

This chain uses TRBV30 with TRBJ2-5, with 9 nucleotides matching TRBD1. Germline-derived CDR1 and CDR2 are GTSNPN and SVGIG (reference sequence). The CDR3 spans 17 residues. The V and J ends lost 1 base and 2 bases, in that order; junction bases with no gene match: 11. The CDR3 DNA reads TGTGCCTGGAGTGACCTTTATCCCGGGACAGGGCAAGAGACCCAGTACTTC. Its protein is CAWSDLYPGTGQETQYF. Using reference TRBV30 and TRBJ2-5 for the parts outside the CDR3, the full variable domain is SQTIHQWPATLVQPVGSPLSLECTVEGTSNPNLYWYRQAAGRGLQLLFYSVGIGQISSEVPQNLSASRPQDRQFILSSKKLLLSDSGFYLCAWSDLYPGTGQETQYFGPGTRLLVL.

The chain has TRBV6-6 and TRBJ1-4; 12 bases fit TRBD1. The V gene end was trimmed by 6 bases and the J gene end by 8 bases; junction bases not matched to a gene: 7. The V gene's germline CDR1 is MNHNY and CDR2 SVGAGI (reference sequence). The CDR3 runs 15 residues. The DNA for the CDR3 is TGTGCCAGCAGGGGGGACAGGGGGCAGCGGGAAAAACTGTTTTTT. Protein sequence: CASRGDRGQREKLFF.

This chain links TRBV28 with TRBJ2-7; 8 positions match TRBD2. The CDR3 runs 14 residues. V trimming: 5 bases; J trimming: 2 bases; junction bases outside the gene matches: 5. CDR1 is MDHEN, CDR2 SYDVKM, per germline. CDR3 sequence (DNA): TGTGCCAGCAGTCCTGGACTAGCCCCCTACGAGCAGTACTTC. Protein sequence: CASSPGLAPYEQYF. Using reference TRBV28 and TRBJ2-7 for the parts outside the CDR3, the full variable domain is DVKVTQSSRYLVKRTGEKVFLECVQDMDHENMFWYRQDPGLGLRLIYFSYDVKMKEKGDIPEGYSVSREKKERFSLILESASTNQTSMYLCASSPGLAPYEQYFGPGTRLTVT.

The chain employs TRBV5-4 and TRBJ2-7; TRBD1 matches 10 bases. Germline CDR1 SGHNT, CDR2 YYREEE (reference sequence). The V gene end was trimmed by 0 bases and the J gene end by 5 bases; junction bases not matched to a gene: 11. The CDR3 covers 17 residues. The CDR3 reads CASSLGVRGTGVHEQYF. The CDR3, as DNA: TGTGCCAGCAGCTTGGGAGTACGAGGGACAGGGGTGCACGAGCAGTACTTC.

The rearrangement uses TRBV28 and TRBJ2-1; the D gene is possibly TRBD2 (5 bases). Germline V gene lookup returns CDR1 MDHEN and CDR2 SYDVKM. The length of the CDR3 is 20 residues. Trimming took 7 bases from V and 1 from J, leaving 29 bases between them. The CDR3 DNA reads as TGTGCCAGCACTACCTGGGAGACCCCGAGCAGGTTGGTTTCCTACAATGAGCAGTTCTTC. It encodes CASTTWETPSRLVSYNEQFF. Looking up the rest from reference TRBV28 and TRBJ2-1 gives the full variable domain: DVKVTQSSRYLVKRTGEKVFLECVQDMDHENMFWYRQDPGLGLRLIYFSYDVKMKEKGDIPEGYSVSREKKERFSLILESASTNQTSMYLCASTTWETPSRLVSYNEQFFGPGTRLTVL.

This clone was found a few times. This chain joins TRBV4-2 and TRBJ2-2; 11 positions agree with TRBD2. The V segment lost 0 bases and the J segment 6 bases; nucleotides outside the gene matches: 0. There are 15 residues in the CDR3. CDR1 is LGHNA and CDR2 is YNFKEQ in the germline V gene. The CDR3 protein is CASSQDSGGAGELFF. CDR3 DNA: TGTGCCAGCAGCCAAGATAGCGGGGGGGCCGGGGAGCTGTTTTTT.

This chain joins TRBV27 and TRBJ1-1, with 11 bases fitting TRBD1. Germline assignment: CDR1 MNHEY and CDR2 SMNVEV (reference sequence). The CDR3 covers 13 residues. V gave up 8 bases and J gave up 4 bases; unmatched junction bases: 3. The CDR3 bases are TGTGCCAGCGGGGACAGGGGGAGCACTGAAGCTTTCTTT. Its protein is CASGDRGSTEAFF.

The rearrangement joins TRBV4-2 to TRBJ2-7, with 11 bases fitting TRBD1. The germline gives CDR1 LGHNA, CDR2 YNFKEQ. The CDR3 is 17 residues long. V shed 1 base, J shed 5 bases, and the junction held 10 bases outside the gene matches. CDR3 sequence reads: CASSQVLKGQGANEQYF. CDR3 DNA: TGTGCCAGCAGCCAAGTGTTAAAAGGACAGGGGGCCAACGAGCAGTACTTC.

The V call is TRBV10-3, the J call TRBJ1-5, with a tentative D call TRBD1 (6 bases). V lost 1 base and J 5 bases, leaving 12 bases between the germline ends. CDR1 is ENHRY, CDR2 SYGVKD, per germline. The CDR3 spans 15 residues. CDR3 sequence: CAISEYKEGDQPQHF. In DNA form, the CDR3 reads TGTGCCATCAGTGAGTATAAAGAGGGGGATCAGCCCCAGCATTTT.

The J gene is TRBJ2-5, the V gene TRBV27; 11 bases fit TRBD2. V was pared by 1 base and J by 1 base, with 11 bases of the junction left unmatched. CDR3 size: 19 residues. Germline CDR1 and CDR2: MNHEY and SMNVEV (reference sequence). This CDR3 reads CASSLWAEGLAGGQETQYF. CDR3 nucleotides: TGTGCCAGCAGTTTATGGGCCGAGGGGCTAGCGGGGGGCCAAGAGACCCAGTACTTC.

The rearrangement uses TRBV18 and TRBJ1-3; the D is unclear. The germline V gene has CDR1 KGHSH and CDR2 LQKENI. This CDR3 comprises 13 residues. Trimming pared 3 bases from V and 4 bases from J, leaving 7 bases between. CDR3 nucleotides: TGTGCCAGCTCACCGAGTGAAGGAAACACCATATATTTT. Translation gives CASSPSEGNTIYF.

This chain joins TRBV27 and TRBJ1-1; TRBD1 matches 8 bases. CDR1 is MNHEY and CDR2 is SMNVEV in the germline V gene (reference sequence). This CDR3 is 14 amino acids long. J lost 5 bases, V lost 3 bases, and 5 bases had no gene match. In nucleotides, the CDR3 is TGTGCCAGCAGTTTGACAGGGGCGTGGACTGAAGCTTTCTTT. Its protein product is CASSLTGAWTEAFF.

The chain uses TRBV11-2 and TRBJ1-6; D is possibly TRBD1 (6 bases). Germline CDR1 reads SGHAT; CDR2 reads FQNNGV. The V gene lost 3 bases and the J gene lost 0 bases, with 9 bases spanning the gap. The CDR3 runs 16 residues. CDR3 in DNA: TGTGCCAGCAGCTTTGGCAGGGGCTCCTATAATTCACCCCTCCACTTT. This gives the protein CASSFGRGSYNSPLHF.

The chain couples TRBV6-6 to TRBJ1-1, with 8 bases matching TRBD1. The CDR3 is 16 amino acids. V lost 4 bases, J lost 7 bases, and 14 bases stayed unmatched. Germline values: CDR1 MNHNY, CDR2 SVGAGI (reference sequence). The chain's CDR3 is CASSSKTPGQANEAFF. Here the CDR3 DNA reads TGTGCCAGCAGTTCTAAGACCCCGGGACAGGCGAATGAAGCTTTCTTT.

This clone has only one observation. The CDR3, as DNA: TGTGCCAGTACTCATCCATTGAGGGGCAATCAGCCCCAGCATTTT. This gives the protein CASTHPLRGNQPQHF. The chain employs TRBV19 and TRBJ1-5; D ambiguous. The CDR3 runs to 15 residues. Per the germline V gene, CDR1 is LNHDA and CDR2 is SQIVND (reference sequence). Trimming removed 7 bases at V and 2 bases at J, with 15 bases between.

V is TRBV19 and J is TRBJ2-7; TRBD1 matches 8 bases. This CDR3 comprises 15 residues. Losses at the gene ends were 1 base for V and 4 bases for J; bases not matched to a gene: 6. Germline-derived CDR1 and CDR2 are LNHDA and SQIVND (reference sequence). The chain's CDR3 is CASSIGTGQGYEQYF. Here the CDR3 DNA reads TGTGCCAGTAGTATAGGGACAGGGCAAGGATACGAGCAGTACTTC.

The chain uses TRBV6-5 and TRBJ1-4; no firm D call. Trimming pared 5 bases from V and 10 bases from J, leaving 8 bases between. The CDR3 contains 11 residues. CDR1 is MNHEY and CDR2 is SVGAGI in the germline V gene. DNA of the CDR3: TGTGCCAGCAGTCCCGGAGGAAAACTGTTTTTT. This gives the protein CASSPGGKLFF.

The V and J genes are TRBV5-6 and TRBJ2-1; D is possibly TRBD2 (6 bases). V lost 1 base to trimming and J lost 6 bases, with 14 bases between them. Germline CDR1 is SGHDT and CDR2 is YYEEEE. There are 15 residues in the CDR3. The CDR3 reads CASSLPSASGNEQFF. The CDR3 DNA is TGTGCCAGCAGCTTGCCTAGCGCCTCGGGCAATGAGCAGTTCTTC. The whole variable domain, filled in from reference TRBV5-6 and TRBJ2-1, reads DAGVTQSPTHLIKTRGQQVTLRCSPKSGHDTVSWYQQALGQGPQFIFQYYEEEERQRGNFPDRFSGHQFPNYSSELNVNALLLGDSALYLCASSLPSASGNEQFFGPGTRLTVL.